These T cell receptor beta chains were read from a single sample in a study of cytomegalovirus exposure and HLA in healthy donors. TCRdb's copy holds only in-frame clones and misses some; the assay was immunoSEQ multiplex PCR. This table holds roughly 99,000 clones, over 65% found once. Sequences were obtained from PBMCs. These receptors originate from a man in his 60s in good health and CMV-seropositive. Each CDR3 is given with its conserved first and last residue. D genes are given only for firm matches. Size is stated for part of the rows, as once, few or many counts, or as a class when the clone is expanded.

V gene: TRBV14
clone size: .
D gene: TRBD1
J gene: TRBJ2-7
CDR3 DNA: TGTGCCAGCAGCCTTGGACAGGGGACGGTCTACGAGCAGTACTTC
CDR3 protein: CASSLGQGTVYEQYF

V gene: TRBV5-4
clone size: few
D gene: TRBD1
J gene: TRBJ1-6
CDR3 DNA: TGTGCCAGCAGCAATCGGGACAGTCCTTATAATTCACCCCTCCACTTT
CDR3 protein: CASSNRDSPYNSPLHF

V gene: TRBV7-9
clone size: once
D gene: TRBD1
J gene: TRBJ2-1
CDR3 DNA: TGTGCCAGCAGCCCCCGGGACAGGGACTACAATGAGCAGTTCTTC
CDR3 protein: CASSPRDRDYNEQFF

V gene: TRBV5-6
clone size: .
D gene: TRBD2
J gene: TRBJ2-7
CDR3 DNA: TGTGCCAGCAGCTCCCGGACTAGCGGGGGGGCCGATCTCGAGCAGTACTTC
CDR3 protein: CASSSRTSGGADLEQYF

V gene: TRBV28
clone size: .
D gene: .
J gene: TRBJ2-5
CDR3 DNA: TGTGCCAGCAGTGAGGGGACATGGGAGACCCAGTACTTC
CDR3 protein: CASSEGTWETQYF

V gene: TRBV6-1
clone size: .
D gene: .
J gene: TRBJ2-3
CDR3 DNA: TGTGCCAGCAGTGAAGGTGTTTTGGGAGGACACCGACCGTCCTTT
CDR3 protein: CASSEGVLGGHRPSF

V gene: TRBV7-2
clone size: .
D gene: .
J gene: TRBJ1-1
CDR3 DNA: TGTGCCAGCAGCTTAGCGTTCGGGTACACTGAAGCTTTCTTT
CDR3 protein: CASSLAFGYTEAFF

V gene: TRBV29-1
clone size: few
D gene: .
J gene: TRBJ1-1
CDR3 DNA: TGCAGCGTCGATAGGGGGGGCACTGAAGCTTTCTTT
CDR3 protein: CSVDRGGTEAFF

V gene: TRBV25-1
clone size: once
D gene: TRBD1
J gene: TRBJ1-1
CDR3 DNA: TGTGCCAGCAGTGAATTTACCAGGGGGGCAAACACTGAAGCTTTCTTT
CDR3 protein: CASSEFTRGANTEAFF

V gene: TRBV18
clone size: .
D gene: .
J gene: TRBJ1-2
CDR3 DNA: TGTGCCAGCTCAGGCAGGCACTATGGCTACACCTTC
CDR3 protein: CASSGRHYGYTF

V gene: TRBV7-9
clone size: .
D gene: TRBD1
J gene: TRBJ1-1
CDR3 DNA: TGTGCCAGCAGCATGCAGGGGGCTGAAGCTTTCTTT
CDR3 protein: CASSMQGAEAFF

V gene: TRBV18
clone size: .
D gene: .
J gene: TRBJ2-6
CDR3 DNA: TGTGCCAGCTCACCAGGGGGCGCGGGGGCCAACGTCCTGACTTTC
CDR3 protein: CASSPGGAGANVLTF

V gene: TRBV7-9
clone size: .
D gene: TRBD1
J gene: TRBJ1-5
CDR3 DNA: TGTGCCAGCAGCATGGAGACAGGGTGGTCCAGCAATCAGCCCCAGCATTTT
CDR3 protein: CASSMETGWSSNQPQHF

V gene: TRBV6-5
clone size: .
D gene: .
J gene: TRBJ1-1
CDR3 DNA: TGTGCCAGCAGTTACGCGGACATGAACACTGAAGCTTTCTTT
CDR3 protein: CASSYADMNTEAFF

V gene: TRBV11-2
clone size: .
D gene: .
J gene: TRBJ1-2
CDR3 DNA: TGTGCCAGCAGCTTATCGGCAGACAGGAACTATGGCTACACCTTC
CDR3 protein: CASSLSADRNYGYTF

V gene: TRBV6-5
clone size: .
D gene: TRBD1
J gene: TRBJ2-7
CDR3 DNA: TGTGCCAGCAAAGGGACAGGGTACTACGAGCAGTACTTC
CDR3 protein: CASKGTGYYEQYF

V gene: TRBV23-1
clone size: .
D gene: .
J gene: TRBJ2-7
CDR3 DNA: TGCGCCAGCAGTCAGCTAAGACAGGGAGGATCGCAGTACTTC
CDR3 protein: CASSQLRQGGSQYF

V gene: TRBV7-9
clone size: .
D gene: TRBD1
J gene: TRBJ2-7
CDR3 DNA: TGTTCCAGCAGCCAATGGGACAGGGGGGTTTACGAGCAGTACTTC
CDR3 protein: CSSSQWDRGVYEQYF

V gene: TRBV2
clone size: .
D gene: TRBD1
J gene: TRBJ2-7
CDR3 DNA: TGTGCCAGCAGCACTACGGACAGGGGGTCCCACGAGCAGTACTTC
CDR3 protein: CASSTTDRGSHEQYF

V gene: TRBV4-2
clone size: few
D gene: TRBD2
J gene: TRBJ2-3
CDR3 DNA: TGTGCCAGCAGCCAAGATGGCCCCGGCTCGACTAGCGGCACGCAGTATTTT
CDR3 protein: CASSQDGPGSTSGTQYF

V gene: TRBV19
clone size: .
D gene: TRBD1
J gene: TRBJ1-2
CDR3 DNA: TGTGCCAGTACCCTGGGACAGCCCAATGGCTACACCTTC
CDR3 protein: CASTLGQPNGYTF

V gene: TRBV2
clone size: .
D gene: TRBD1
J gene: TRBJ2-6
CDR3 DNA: TGTGCCAGCAGGGGACAGGGCTCCAGCTCTGGGGCCAACGTCCTGACTTTC
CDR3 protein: CASRGQGSSSGANVLTF

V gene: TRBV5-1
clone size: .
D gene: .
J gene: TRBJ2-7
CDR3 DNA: TGCGCCAGCAGCGCCCGGGGTAGCTCCTACGAGCAGTACTTC
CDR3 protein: CASSARGSSYEQYF

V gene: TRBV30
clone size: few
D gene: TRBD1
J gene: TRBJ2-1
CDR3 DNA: TGTGCCTGGAGACCAGGGGGCTACAATGAGCAGTTCTTC
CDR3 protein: CAWRPGGYNEQFF

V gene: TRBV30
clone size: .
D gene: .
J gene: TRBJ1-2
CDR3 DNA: TGTGCCTGGAGAACAACAGGGTTTTACTATGGCTACACCTTC
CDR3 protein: CAWRTTGFYYGYTF

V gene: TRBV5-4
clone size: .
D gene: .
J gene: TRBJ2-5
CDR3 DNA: TGTGCCAGCAGCTTGAACGGGGACCAAGAGACCCAGTACTTC
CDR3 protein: CASSLNGDQETQYF

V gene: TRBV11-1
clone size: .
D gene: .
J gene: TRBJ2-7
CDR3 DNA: TGTGCCAGCAGACCCAGGCACGGATCCTCCTACGAGCAGTACTTC
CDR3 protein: CASRPRHGSSYEQYF

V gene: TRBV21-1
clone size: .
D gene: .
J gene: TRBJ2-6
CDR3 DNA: TGTGCCAGCACCCCTCGGCAGGGGGGTGCGGTAGGGGCCAACGTCCTGACTTTC
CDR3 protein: CASTPRQGGAVGANVLTF

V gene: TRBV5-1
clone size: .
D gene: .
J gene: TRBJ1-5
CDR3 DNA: TGCGCCAGCAGCTCCGGGACTTCAAAGGGGCCCCAGCATTTT
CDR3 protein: CASSSGTSKGPQHF

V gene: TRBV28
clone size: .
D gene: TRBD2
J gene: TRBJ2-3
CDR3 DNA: TGTGCCAGCAGTTTCCTAGCGGGGGGGGGCACAGATACGCAGTATTTT
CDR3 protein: CASSFLAGGGTDTQYF

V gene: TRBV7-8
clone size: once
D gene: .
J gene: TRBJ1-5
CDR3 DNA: TGTGCCAGCAGCTCCGACGGGAGGAGCAATCAGCCCCAGCATTTT
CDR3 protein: CASSSDGRSNQPQHF

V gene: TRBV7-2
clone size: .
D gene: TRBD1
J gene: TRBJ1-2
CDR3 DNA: TGTGCCAGCAGCCCTGGACAGGGGCCCTCCTATGGCTACACCTTC
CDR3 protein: CASSPGQGPSYGYTF

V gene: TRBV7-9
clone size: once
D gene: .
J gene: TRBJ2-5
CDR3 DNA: TGTGCCAGCAGCTTAGAGTCTGGACTAGAGACCCAGTACTTC
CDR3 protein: CASSLESGLETQYF

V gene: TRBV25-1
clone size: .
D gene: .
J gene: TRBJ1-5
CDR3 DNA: TGTGCCAGCAGTGGCCCCCTAAGCAATCAGCCCCAGCATTTT
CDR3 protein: CASSGPLSNQPQHF

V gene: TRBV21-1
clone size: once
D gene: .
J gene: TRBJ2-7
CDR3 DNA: TGTGCCAGGGGCAGGGTCCGATCCTACGAGCAGTACTTC
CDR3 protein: CARGRVRSYEQYF

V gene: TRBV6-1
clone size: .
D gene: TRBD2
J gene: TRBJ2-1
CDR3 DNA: TGTGCCAGCATGTTTCTCCGCGGGGGGGCAAATGAGCAGTTCTTC
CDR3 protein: CASMFLRGGANEQFF

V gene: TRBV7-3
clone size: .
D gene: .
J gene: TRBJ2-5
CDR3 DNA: TGTGCCAGCAGCTTTAGGGGATGGGAGACCCAGTACTTC
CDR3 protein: CASSFRGWETQYF

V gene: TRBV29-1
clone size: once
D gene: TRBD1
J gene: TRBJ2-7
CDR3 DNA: TGCAGCGTTGAAGCCTACAGGGGTCCCGAGCAGTACTTC
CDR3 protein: CSVEAYRGPEQYF

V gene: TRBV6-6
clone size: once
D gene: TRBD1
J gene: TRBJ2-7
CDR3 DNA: TGTGCCAGCAGTTCCGAAGGACAGGGTACCCGGTACGAGCAGTACTTC
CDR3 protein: CASSSEGQGTRYEQYF

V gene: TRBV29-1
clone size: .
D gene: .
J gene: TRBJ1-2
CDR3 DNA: TGCAGCGTTGATCATGGACTGCGCTATGGCTACACCTTC
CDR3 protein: CSVDHGLRYGYTF